These 24 T cell receptor beta chains were all obtained from the same sample, sequenced in a study of OX40 agonist ivuxolimab in advanced cancers. Clones were sequenced by immunoSEQ multiplex PCR, and TCRdb holds only the in-frame ones, with some missing. The sample includes some 64,000 clones, more than 85% of them seen just once. The input for sequencing was CD4+ or CD8+ T cells sorted from blood, taken in a trial of the OX40 agonist ivuxolimab. The receptors here all came from an adult with an advanced solid tumor such as melanoma, head and neck, liver or kidney cancer.

V is TRBV13 and J is TRBJ2-3; D is uncertain. The CDR3 runs 16 residues. Germline V gene sequence: CDR1 PRHDT, CDR2 FYEKMQ (reference sequence). Trimming took off 0 bases at V and 2 bases at J, with 12 bases between the two ends. The CDR3 DNA reads as TGTGCCAGCAGCTTAGGGGGGAACCTAAACACAGATACGCAGTATTTT. Residues: CASSLGGNLNTDTQYF.

The J gene is TRBJ1-1, the V gene TRBV10-3; TRBD1 agrees at 8 bases. Trimming at V came to 10 bases and at J to 6 bases, leaving 13 bases not matched to a gene. Germline assignment: CDR1 ENHRY and CDR2 SYGVKD. This CDR3 is 14 amino acids long. CDR3 DNA: TGTGCCACACGCTCCGCGGACAGGGTATCTGAAGCTTTCTTT. Translated: CATRSADRVSEAFF.

The chain carries TRBV29-1 and TRBJ2-1, with TRBD1 identical over 8 bases. Trimming at V came to 7 bases and at J to 4 bases, leaving 9 bases not matched to a gene. Germline-derived CDR1 and CDR2 are SQVTM and ANQGSEA. The CDR3 consists of 14 residues. The CDR3 bases are TGCAGCGCACCAGGGGGCGTGAGGTACAATGAGCAGTTCTTC. Amino acid sequence: CSAPGGVRYNEQFF.

This sequence joins TRBV19 and TRBJ1-2; 12 nucleotides agree with TRBD1. The V gene end was trimmed by 4 bases and the J gene end by 3 bases; junction bases not matched to a gene: 9. CDR3 size: 17 residues. Germline CDR1 is LNHDA and CDR2 is SQIVND (reference sequence). CDR3 sequence reads: CASSTHGTGGAYYGYTF. The CDR3 nucleotides are TGTGCCAGTAGTACGCACGGGACAGGGGGCGCCTACTATGGCTACACCTTC. Variable domain in full (rest from reference TRBV19 and TRBJ1-2): DGGITQSPKYLFRKEGQNVTLSCEQNLNHDAMYWYRQDPGQGLRLIYYSQIVNDFQKGDIAEGYSVSREKKESFPLTVTSAQKNPTAFYLCASSTHGTGGAYYGYTFGSGTRLTVV.

The rearrangement uses TRBV5-4 and TRBJ2-1; 9 bases are a match to TRBD1. Germline V gene data show CDR1 as SGHNT and CDR2 as YYREEE (reference sequence). V lost 1 base and J lost 8; bases outside the gene matches: 10. The CDR3 contains 16 residues. This CDR3 reads CASSLFGTGMVDEQFF. The CDR3 DNA is TGTGCCAGCAGCTTGTTCGGGACAGGGATGGTCGATGAGCAGTTCTTC.

This chain uses TRBV28 with TRBJ2-7; 7 bases align to TRBD1. The germline V gene has CDR1 MDHEN and CDR2 SYDVKM. The V segment lost 5 bases and the J segment 3 bases; nucleotides outside the gene matches: 7. The CDR3 runs 14 residues. This CDR3 is CASSPRQGYYEQYF. The CDR3, as DNA: TGTGCCAGCAGTCCCCGACAGGGCTACTACGAGCAGTACTTC.

This rearrangement joins TRBV5-1 to TRBJ2-7, with 7 bases lining up with TRBD1. The germline CDR1 and CDR2 sequences are SGHRS and YFSETQ. CDR3 size: 15 residues. The V segment lost 1 base and the J segment 2 bases; nucleotides outside the gene matches: 6. CDR3 region: CASSLTGDAAYEQYF. CDR3 DNA sequence: TGCGCCAGCAGCTTGACAGGGGACGCGGCCTACGAGCAGTACTTC.

The rearrangement uses TRBV9 and TRBJ2-2; TRBD1 is a possible D gene (5 bases). Germline-derived CDR1 and CDR2 are SGDLS and YYNGEE. V was cut by 1 base and J by 5 bases, with 9 bases left in between. The CDR3 extends over 14 amino acids. The CDR3 DNA is TGTGCCAGCAGCGTACAGGGCCGGACCGGGGAGCTGTTTTTT. Its translation: CASSVQGRTGELFF.

The V call is TRBV6-5, the J call TRBJ1-3; D is perhaps TRBD1 (5 bases). The CDR3 consists of 16 residues. The germline CDR1 and CDR2 sequences are MNHEY and SVGAGI. V dropped 4 bases and J dropped 1 base, with 14 bases sitting between them. CDR3 DNA: TGTGCCAGCAGTTCTTCACTTTGGGGGTCTGGAAACACCATATATTTT. Its protein product is CASSSSLWGSGNTIYF.

This rearrangement joins TRBV5-5 to TRBJ2-7; tentatively, D is TRBD1 (5 bases). The CDR3 extends over 15 amino acids. Trimming left V 3 bases short and J 2 bases short, with 15 bases between. Germline V gene lookup returns CDR1 SGHKS and CDR2 YYEKEE (reference sequence). The CDR3 loop reads CASSSRGIEPYEQYF. The CDR3, as DNA: TGTGCCAGCAGCTCTAGGGGAATCGAGCCCTACGAGCAGTACTTC.

The chain links TRBV11-2 to TRBJ2-7; TRBD2 agrees at 8 bases. Germline V gene data show CDR1 as SGHAT and CDR2 as FQNNGV. This CDR3 contains 13 residues. Trimming cost V 10 bases and J 4 bases; bases outside gene matches: 9. CDR3 residues: CAIRSGGPYEQYF. CDR3 nucleotides: TGTGCCATCCGGAGCGGGGGCCCATACGAGCAGTACTTC.

The chain carries TRBV5-6 and TRBJ2-5; D is ambiguous. CDR1 SGHDT and CDR2 YYEEEE come from the germline V gene. The CDR3 runs 12 residues. The V end lost 6 bases, the J end lost 2 bases, and 8 bases lay between the germline ends. The CDR3 protein is CASIDTQETQYF. The CDR3 DNA reads as TGTGCCAGCATCGACACACAAGAGACCCAGTACTTC.

The chain uses TRBV4-1 and TRBJ2-7, with D perhaps matching TRBD2 (6 bases). Germline CDR1 reads MGHRA; CDR2 reads YSYEKL. The CDR3 is 13 residues long. V was trimmed by 4 bases and J by 4 bases, leaving 11 bases between them. CDR3 coding DNA: TGCGCCAGCAGCCCTATCGGGGGATACGAGCAGTACTTC. Its translation is CASSPIGGYEQYF.

The chain is built from TRBV5-6 and TRBJ1-1; 7 positions match TRBD1. Germline assignment: CDR1 SGHDT and CDR2 YYEEEE. CDR3 length: 13 residues. The ends lost 0 bases at V and 8 bases at J; junction bases unmatched: 4. The CDR3 nucleotides are TGTGCCAGCAGCTTGGCAGGGACAGTAGAAGCTTTCTTT. This translates into CASSLAGTVEAFF.

The chain uses TRBV7-9 and TRBJ2-3; no definite D call. Germline V gene sequence: CDR1 SEHNR, CDR2 FQNEAQ (reference sequence). The V end was cut by 3 bases, the J end by 2 bases, with 6 bases between. This CDR3 is built from 13 residues. CDR3 protein: CASSLAYTDTQYF. In DNA, the CDR3 is TGTGCCAGCAGCTTGGCCTACACAGATACGCAGTATTTT.

The chain recombines TRBV9 with TRBJ2-1, with TRBD1 identical over 8 bases. There are 15 residues in the CDR3. J gave up 4 bases and V 0 bases, and 3 bases lay outside the gene matches. Germline V gives CDR1 SGDLS, CDR2 YYNGEE. Written as DNA, the CDR3 is TGTGCCAGCAGCGTAGAGGGACAGGTTTACAATGAGCAGTTCTTC. Translated, it gives CASSVEGQVYNEQFF.

The rearrangement joins TRBV4-1 to TRBJ1-2, with 8 bases identical to TRBD1. Per germline, CDR1 MGHRA and CDR2 YSYEKL. With 1 base clipped from V and 6 bases from J, the junction kept 7 bases outside the gene matches. The CDR3 sequence is 15 residues long. CDR3 nucleotides: TGCGCCAGCAGCCAAGGGACAGGGAGGGGAGATGGCTACACCTTC. Translation gives CASSQGTGRGDGYTF.

The chain employs TRBV11-3 and TRBJ2-5; TRBD2 aligns across 13 bases. Germline CDR1 reads SGHNT; CDR2 reads YENEEA. V shed 6 bases and J 5 bases; nucleotides not matched to a gene: 6. This CDR3 has 15 residues. The DNA of the CDR3 is TGTGCCAGCAGTCCCGGGACTAGCGGGGACGAGACCCAGTACTTC. It codes for CASSPGTSGDETQYF.

V usage is TRBV5-8 and J usage is TRBJ2-7; perhaps TRBD1 as D (5 bases). V lost 0 bases and J lost 0, with 10 bases in between. The CDR3 sequence is 15 residues long. Germline loops: CDR1 SGHTS, CDR2 YDEGEE. The CDR3 spells CASSLGTLSSYEQYF. The CDR3, as DNA: TGTGCCAGCAGCTTGGGGACACTGAGCTCCTACGAGCAGTACTTC. The full variable domain, completed using reference TRBV5-8 and TRBJ2-7, is EAGVTQSPTHLIKTRGQQATLRCSPISGHTSVYWYQQALGLGLQFLLWYDEGEERNRGNFPPRFSGRQFPNYSSELNVNALELEDSALYLCASSLGTLSSYEQYFGPGTRLTVT.

The rearrangement joins TRBV6-5 to TRBJ1-2, with a tentative D call TRBD1 (6 bases). Germline V gene data show CDR1 as MNHEY and CDR2 as SVGAGI. V was pared by 2 bases and J by 2 bases, with 12 bases between. The length of the CDR3 is 15 residues. CDR3: CASSYQGGANYGYTF. CDR3 nucleotide sequence: TGTGCCAGCAGTTACCAAGGGGGGGCCAACTATGGCTACACCTTC.

This chain connects TRBV6-1 to TRBJ2-7; unclear D gene. Per the germline V gene, CDR1 is MNHNS and CDR2 is SASEGT. V was shortened by 1 base and J by 4 bases, with 11 bases between the two germline ends. This CDR3 has 14 residues. The CDR3 nucleotides read TGTGCCAGCAGTGAAGTAGGCAGAACTTACGAGCAGTACTTC. This sequence encodes CASSEVGRTYEQYF.

In this sample, this clone turned up a few times. The chain joins TRBV28 to TRBJ1-1; D is possibly TRBD1 (5 bases). Germline V gene data show CDR1 as MDHEN and CDR2 as SYDVKM. CDR3 length: 14 amino acids. Trimming removed 3 bases from V and 7 bases from J, with 15 bases in between. The CDR3 DNA sequence: TGTGCCAGCAGTTTGAAGCCGGGGGGAGTTGAAGCTTTCTTT. Translation gives CASSLKPGGVEAFF. Filled out from reference TRBV28 and TRBJ1-1, the complete variable domain reads DVKVTQSSRYLVKRTGEKVFLECVQDMDHENMFWYRQDPGLGLRLIYFSYDVKMKEKGDIPEGYSVSREKKERFSLILESASTNQTSMYLCASSLKPGGVEAFFGQGTRLTVV.

This clone was recorded only once. The CDR3 here is CATSRLQGTGELFF. CDR3 nucleotide sequence: TGTGCCACCAGCAGGCTACAGGGTACCGGGGAGCTGTTTTTT. The gene calls are TRBV15 and TRBJ2-2; D might be TRBD1 (6 bases). From germline, CDR1 is LNHNV and CDR2 YYDKDF (reference sequence). This CDR3 has 14 residues. V lost 3 bases, J lost 5 bases, and 10 bases lay in between. The variable domain in full, with the rest retrieved from reference TRBV15 and TRBJ2-2, is DAMVIQNPRYQVTQFGKPVTLSCSQTLNHNVMYWYQQKSSQAPKLLFHYYDKDFNNEADTPDNFQSRRPNTSFCFLDIRSPGLGDTAMYLCATSRLQGTGELFFGEGSRLTVL.

The chain is built from TRBV28 and TRBJ2-7; D not resolved. V was clipped by 8 bases and J by 6 bases, with 20 bases between them. The germline CDR1 and CDR2 sequences are MDHEN and SYDVKM. There are 14 residues in the CDR3. This CDR3 is CASFPGVSSGEQYF. CDR3 sequence (DNA): TGTGCCAGCTTCCCGGGCGTCTCCTCGGGCGAGCAGTACTTC.